Listed below are T cell receptor beta chains from one sample, sequenced in a study of cytomegalovirus exposure and HLA in healthy donors. TCRdb's copy holds only in-frame clones and misses some; the assay was immunoSEQ multiplex PCR. The top ten clones hold 2.5% to 3.5% of a sample with under 150,000 clones, roughly 80% of them seen once. Sequenced input: PBMCs. These receptors were taken from a woman aged 30 to 39 in good health and CMV-seropositive. CDR3s include the opening cysteine and the closing phenylalanine or tryptophan. The D gene is left open where the match is weak. The listing skips clone size in some rows; elsewhere it reads once, few, many or a size class.

D gene,V gene,J gene,CDR3 length,clone size,CDR3 DNA,CDR3 protein
TRBD1,TRBV19,TRBJ2-7,15,.,TGTGCCAGTAGTACACGACAGGGGGGATTGAACGAGCAGTACTTC,CASSTRQGGLNEQYF
TRBD2,TRBV9,TRBJ2-1,18,.,TGTGCCAGCAGCGTCTCTCCCGGACTAGCGGGACCATACAATGAGCAGTTCTTC,CASSVSPGLAGPYNEQFF
TRBD1,TRBV6-5,TRBJ2-5,15,.,TGTGCCAGCGGCGGACAGGGATATACGGCAGAGACCCAGTACTTC,CASGGQGYTAETQYF
.,TRBV4-3,TRBJ2-7,14,.,TGCGCCAGCAGCCAGGGACTGGAGCGCTACGAGCAGTACTTC,CASSQGLERYEQYF
.,TRBV9,TRBJ1-1,13,.,TGTGCCAGCAGCGTGGGGGGGAGCACTGAAGCTTTCTTT,CASSVGGSTEAFF
.,TRBV4-2,TRBJ2-7,15,.,TGTGCCAGCAGCCAGCTCGGGGGGCGCTCCTACGAGCAGTACTTC,CASSQLGGRSYEQYF
TRBD2,TRBV6-4,TRBJ2-1,19,.,TGTGCCAGCAGTCCAAACAGGGGCTATGGAGCGGGGGGGCTCTATGAGCAGTTCTTC,CASSPNRGYGAGGLYEQFF
.,TRBV5-6,TRBJ1-1,16,.,TGTGCCAGCAGCTTTACCGGCAGGGGTGGGAACACTGAAGCTTTCTTT,CASSFTGRGGNTEAFF
TRBD2,TRBV9,TRBJ2-3,16,.,TGTGCCAGCAGCCACCCGGGAGCGGGGGGCCCAGATACGCAGTATTTT,CASSHPGAGGPDTQYF
.,TRBV11-2,TRBJ1-2,14,.,TGTGCCAGCAGCTTAGCCGGGGTGGACTATGGCTACACCTTC,CASSLAGVDYGYTF
.,TRBV2,TRBJ1-6,14,once,TGTGCCAGCAGCGACATGGGGGGTGGCGCACCCCTCCACTTT,CASSDMGGGAPLHF
.,TRBV20-1,TRBJ1-2,11,.,TGCAGTGCTGGGCGGGGTTCGGGCTACACCTTC,CSAGRGSGYTF
TRBD2,TRBV30,TRBJ2-5,15,.,TGTGCCTGGAGTCGTGGAGCTAGCGGCCAAGAGACCCAGTACTTC,CAWSRGASGQETQYF
.,TRBV7-2,TRBJ1-5,13,.,TGTGCCAGCAGCCCAGACCGGGGGAAGCCCCAGCATTTT,CASSPDRGKPQHF